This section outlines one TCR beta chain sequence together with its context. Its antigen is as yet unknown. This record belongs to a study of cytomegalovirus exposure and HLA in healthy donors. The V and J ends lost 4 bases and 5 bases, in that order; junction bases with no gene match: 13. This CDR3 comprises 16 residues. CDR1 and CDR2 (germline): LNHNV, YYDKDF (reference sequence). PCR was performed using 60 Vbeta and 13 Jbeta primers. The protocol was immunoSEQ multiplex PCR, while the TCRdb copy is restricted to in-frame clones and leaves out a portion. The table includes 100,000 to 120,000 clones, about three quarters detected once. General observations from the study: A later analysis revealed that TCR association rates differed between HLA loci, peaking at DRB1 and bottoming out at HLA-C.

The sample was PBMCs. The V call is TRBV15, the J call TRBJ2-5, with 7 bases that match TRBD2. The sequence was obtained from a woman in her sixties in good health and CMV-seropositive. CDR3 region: CATSIRLAQNSETQYF. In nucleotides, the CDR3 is TGTGCCACCAGCATAAGACTAGCCCAGAACTCGGAGACCCAGTACTTC. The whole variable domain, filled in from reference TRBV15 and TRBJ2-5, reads DAMVIQNPRYQVTQFGKPVTLSCSQTLNHNVMYWYQQKSSQAPKLLFHYYDKDFNNEADTPDNFQSRRPNTSFCFLDIRSPGLGDTAMYLCATSIRLAQNSETQYFGPGTRLLVL.